This TCR beta chain was captured in a study of CD8 T cells in ankylosing spondylitis (dated by TCRdb to 2015 to 2018). For context, the study as a whole: The study set out to find disease-linked TCR variants by profiling T cell receptor beta repertoires in ankylosing spondylitis patients and healthy donors. In total, the full study cohort was made up of about 99 healthy donors and 25 to 30 ankylosing spondylitis patients. Peripheral blood was sampled, and synovial fluid was also collected from ankylosing spondylitis patients. Overall results and qualifications from the work: Some motif variants had previously been reported in the synovial fluid and blood of reactive arthritis patients, which suggests shared mechanisms of disease initiation. Significant enrichment of the disease-linked clones was reported in matched synovial fluid samples from ankylosing spondylitis patients. The disease-linked clones showed a CD8+ phenotype and occurred at relatively low frequencies in peripheral blood. Blood from ankylosing spondylitis patients appeared to be characterized by a TCR beta motif composed of eight highly homologous amino acid variants.

CDR1 and CDR2 (MNHEY, SVGAGI) derive from the germline V gene. From V the trimming removes 0 bases and from J it removes 8 bases, while the gene matches leave 12 bases of the junction unaccounted for. From the cysteine through the phenylalanine, the CDR3 covers 17 amino acids. The only DNA kept is the CDR3, 51 bases in frame from the first base. TCRdb lists the instrument as Illumina HiSeq 2500. TCR beta libraries were prepared by quantitative 5'-RACE with molecular barcodes. From the authors' description of their analysis: Disease-linked TCR variants were identified with a new computational method built on a probabilistic model of VDJ rearrangement. TCRdb reran the public reads through fastp at Q25 and MiXCR, keeping productive beta chains. Merged by CDR3 protein, the rows form single entries marked with the most common genes and DNA. These V and J calls are TCRdb output, not the study's own analysis. This sample comprises 200,000 to 250,000 distinct CDR3 sequences, roughly 24% of them detected only once. The top ten hold about 6.9% of the sample.

This clonotype has a count of ten or more. There is no known antigen for this receptor. No much larger clonotype is one base removed from it; base qualities were not supplied. Recombination joined TRBV6-5 with TRBJ2-1, and 8 bases in between align with TRBD2. The sequence came from a male donor with ankylosing spondylitis or in good health (not recorded which). The sequenced sample was blood, either unsorted or a sorted T cell fraction (not recorded which). The bases are TGTGCCAGCAGTTACTCGAGTGGGGGACTAGGAACCGATGAGCAGTTCTTC. Its translation reads: CASSYSSGGLGTDEQFF.